A selection of T cell receptor beta chains follows, all from one sample in a study of shared clonotypes between healthy human individuals. This table comes from immunoSEQ multiplex PCR, and its TCRdb copy is limited to in-frame clones, with some not included. The profile shows 740,000 or so clones, more than 70% of them singletons. Specimen: memory CD4+ T cells sorted from blood. The receptors were sampled from a woman in her twenties or thirties in good health. Each CDR3 is given with its conserved first and last residue. A D gene is named only where the DNA matches it firmly. Expanded clones are given a class, and other clones once, few, many or no size at all.

D gene	J gene	V gene	clone size	CDR3 DNA	CDR3 protein
TRBD1	TRBJ2-7	TRBV18	.	TGTGCCAGCTCAACCGACAGGGCCAACGAGCAGTACTTC	CASSTDRANEQYF
TRBD1	TRBJ2-5	TRBV28	few	TGTGCCAGCAGGTCCAGAAGACAGGGGGTGAGAGAGACCCAGTACTTC	CASRSRRQGVRETQYF
.	TRBJ2-5	TRBV5-1	.	TGCGCCAGCAGCTTGGAGGCGCTCAGCCCAGAGACCCAGTACTTC	CASSLEALSPETQYF
.	TRBJ1-3	TRBV19	once	TGTGCCAGTAGTATTGGGGGATACTCTGGAAACACCATATATTTT	CASSIGGYSGNTIYF
TRBD2	TRBJ2-1	TRBV5-1	.	TGCGCCAGCAGCTTGGTTAGCGGGAACAATGAGCAGTTCTTC	CASSLVSGNNEQFF
.	TRBJ1-3	TRBV29-1	.	TGCAGCGTTCAAAAGGACACTACGGGAAACACCATATATTTT	CSVQKDTTGNTIYF
TRBD2	TRBJ2-7	TRBV6-6	.	TGTGCCAGCAGTTACTCCCCAGCTAGCGGGAACTACGAGCAGTACTTC	CASSYSPASGNYEQYF
.	TRBJ2-7	TRBV27	.	TGTGCCAGCAGTTTCTCGGCAGCCTCTTTTGAGGAGCAGTACTTC	CASSFSAASFEEQYF
.	TRBJ1-5	TRBV6-1	once	TGTGCCAGCAGTGAAAATTTCAGTAACCAGCCCCAGCATTTT	CASSENFSNQPQHF
.	TRBJ2-3	TRBV6-1	.	TGTGCCAGCACAACAGTCACAGATACGCAGTATTTT	CASTTVTDTQYF
TRBD2	TRBJ2-2	TRBV5-1	.	TGCGCCAGCAGCTTGGACCGGGAGGACACCGGGGAGCTGTTTTTT	CASSLDREDTGELFF
.	TRBJ2-5	TRBV5-4	.	TGTGCCAGCAGCTCAGGAGGGTTTCAAGAGACCCAGTACTTC	CASSSGGFQETQYF
.	TRBJ2-3	TRBV19	.	TGTGCCAGTAGTTCCCCATGGGGTAGTAGGGGCACAGATACGCAGTATTTT	CASSSPWGSRGTDTQYF
TRBD1	TRBJ1-2	TRBV18	.	TGTGCCAGCTCCCTCGGACAGGACGATGGCTACACCTTC	CASSLGQDDGYTF
.	TRBJ1-5	TRBV6-6	.	TGTGCCAGCAGTTACTCGATGGGGGCGGGCAATCAGCCCCAGCATTTT	CASSYSMGAGNQPQHF
TRBD2	TRBJ2-7	TRBV5-1	.	TGCGCCAGCGGTCCACGGGAGGGAGCCTACGAGCAGTACTTC	CASGPREGAYEQYF
.	TRBJ2-1	TRBV9	.	TGTGCCAGCAGCGTAATAGACAGGAATGAGCAGTTCTTC	CASSVIDRNEQFF
.	TRBJ1-1	TRBV4-2	.	TGTGCCAGCAGCCAAGACGTCGAGGGCCCGAACACTGAAGCTTTCTTT	CASSQDVEGPNTEAFF
.	TRBJ2-7	TRBV11-2	.	TGTGCCAGCAGCATGGGCGGACGACCGCAGTACTTC	CASSMGGRPQYF
TRBD1	TRBJ2-7	TRBV19	.	TGTGCCAGTAGGGGGACAGGGGGAAGGGACGAGCAGTACTTC	CASRGTGGRDEQYF
.	TRBJ2-2	TRBV30	.	TGTGCCTGGGTAAACAGGGCGACCGGGGAGCTGTTTTTT	CAWVNRATGELFF
.	TRBJ2-7	TRBV6-5	.	TGTGCCAGCAGTTACGACGGGAGCTCCTACGAGCAGTACTTC	CASSYDGSSYEQYF
.	TRBJ2-6	TRBV7-9	.	TGTGCCAGCAGGCCTTCCGGCGGGGCCAACGTCCTGACTTTC	CASRPSGGANVLTF
TRBD1	TRBJ1-1	TRBV10-1	.	TGCGCCAGCAGTACCGGGACAGGGGAGAACACTGAAGCTTTCTTT	CASSTGTGENTEAFF
.	TRBJ1-5	TRBV5-7	.	TGTGCCAGCAGAGAACAGGGTGATCCATTAAATGGCAATCAGCCCCAGCATTTT	CASREQGDPLNGNQPQHF
.	TRBJ2-7	TRBV6-1	.	TGTGCCAGCAGTGAAGCGCAAGAGATTCCGACCTACGAGCAGTACTTC	CASSEAQEIPTYEQYF
TRBD1	TRBJ2-5	TRBV4-1	.	TGCGCCAGCAGCCTCATTGAACAGGGGTGGTTAGAGACCCAGTACTTC	CASSLIEQGWLETQYF
TRBD1	TRBJ1-5	TRBV6-6	many	TGTGCCAGCAGTTCCGGGACAGGGGAACAGCCCCAGCATTTT	CASSSGTGEQPQHF